Listed below are T cell receptor beta chains from one sample, sequenced in a study of control samples from healthy donors and cancer patients. The method was immunoSEQ multiplex PCR; TCRdb's version includes in-frame clones alone and lacks a portion of them. This table lists roughly 190,000 clones. Sequenced: blood. These receptor sequences come from a woman aged 30 to 39 in good health. The CDR3 runs from the conserved cysteine through the conserved F or W. D genes are given only for firm matches. Size is stated for part of the rows, as once, few or many counts, or as a class when the clone is expanded.

D	V	size	J	CDR3	DNA
TRBD2	TRBV9	-	TRBJ2-5	CASSVVGGEGETQYF	TGTGCCAGCAGCGTAGTGGGAGGGGAGGGGGAGACCCAGTACTTC
-	TRBV19	-	TRBJ1-5	CASSIAQVVHQPQHF	TGTGCCAGTAGTATCGCGCAGGTCGTACATCAGCCCCAGCATTTT
-	TRBV6-5	-	TRBJ1-5	CASSYSGGSNQPQHF	TGTGCCAGCAGTTACTCGGGAGGTAGCAATCAGCCCCAGCATTTT
-	TRBV7-2	-	TRBJ1-1	CASSLAGAMNTEAFF	TGTGCCAGCAGCTTAGCTGGGGCGATGAACACTGAAGCTTTCTTT
-	TRBV9	-	TRBJ2-7	CASSLTVSYEQYF	TGTGCCAGCAGCCTGACAGTCTCCTACGAGCAGTACTTC
-	TRBV12-3/TRBV12-4	-	TRBJ1-5	CASSPILNQPQHF	TGTGCCAGCAGCCCTATCCTCAATCAGCCCCAGCATTTT
TRBD1	TRBV5-1	-	TRBJ2-3	CASEPGQGTDTQYF	TGCGCCAGTGAACCGGGACAGGGCACAGATACGCAGTATTTT
-	TRBV7-9	-	TRBJ1-5	CASSLVGGEKPQHF	TGTGCCAGCAGCTTAGTGGGAGGGGAGAAGCCCCAGCATTTT
TRBD1	TRBV6-2/TRBV6-3	-	TRBJ1-5	CASSLNRGSQPQHF	TGTGCCAGCAGTCTAAACAGGGGAAGTCAGCCCCAGCATTTT
TRBD1	TRBV18	-	TRBJ2-7	CASSPPSGGPGYEQYF	TGTGCCAGCTCACCACCGTCAGGGGGACCGGGGTACGAGCAGTACTTC
-	TRBV4-1	-	TRBJ1-4	CASSQGTANEKLFF	TGCGCCAGCAGCCAAGGGACAGCGAATGAAAAACTGTTTTTT
-	TRBV5-1	-	TRBJ2-1	CASSLGSRVSYNEQFF	TGCGCCAGCAGCTTAGGTTCACGGGTTTCCTACAATGAGCAGTTCTTC
-	TRBV28	-	TRBJ1-2	CASSGGGVIGNTF	TGTGCCAGCAGTGGGGGCGGGGTTATTGGTAACACCTTC
TRBD1	TRBV28	medium-sized	TRBJ2-3	CASSLLGRGTTDTQYF	TGTGCCAGCAGTTTGTTGGGCAGGGGGACCACAGATACGCAGTATTTT
-	TRBV21-1	-	TRBJ2-1	CASSIATGTSFFDGQFF	TGTGCCAGCAGCATTGCGACCGGGACTAGTTTTTTCGATGGGCAGTTCTTC
TRBD1	TRBV6-5	-	TRBJ1-5	CASRGQGGQPQHF	TGTGCCAGCAGGGGACAGGGAGGTCAGCCCCAGCATTTT